The following is a T cell receptor beta chain sequence with its context. Profiled with immunoSEQ multiplex PCR; TCRdb holds only in-frame clones, not every one. The repertoire holds 55,000 to 75,000 clones, with 85% to 95% as singletons. This entry comes from a study of PD-1 blockade in classical Hodgkin lymphoma. Autologous stem cell transplantation was followed by relapse in every patient, and brentuximab vedotin exposure varied. The CDR3 has 16 amino acids. In germline, CDR1 is SEHNR, CDR2 FQNEAQ (reference sequence). J lost 7 bases, V lost 4 bases, and 10 bases had no gene match. V is TRBV7-9 and J is TRBJ2-1; 10 bases are a match to TRBD2. The sequence was obtained from a human donor with classical Hodgkin lymphoma. The sample here was peripheral blood mononuclear cells (PBMCs), taken at baseline. CDR3 DNA: TGTGCCAGCAGCTCTGCAAGCGGGAGGGCGTTGAATGAGCAGTTCTTC. This gives the protein CASSSASGRALNEQFF.